Listed here are 24 T cell receptor beta chains from one sample, sequenced in a study of sequential checkpoint blockade in melanoma. Treatment defined: randomized to nivolumab then ipilimumab (arm A) or the reverse (arm B). Profiled with immunoSEQ multiplex PCR; TCRdb holds only in-frame clones, not every one. The repertoire holds approximately 8,800 clones, with 59% as singletons. Sequences were derived from CD8+ T cells sorted from blood (inferred from file names), sampled from a patient given nivolumab and ipilimumab in sequence. These TCRs come from a human donor with melanoma.

The table lists this clone with a few counts. The chain has TRBV9 and TRBJ2-3; 9 bases map to TRBD2. Germline assignment: CDR1 SGDLS and CDR2 YYNGEE. J was trimmed by 1 base and V by 0 bases; bases with no gene match: 3. This CDR3 has 16 residues. The CDR3 region is CASSVGLAGRTDTQYF. CDR3 bases: TGTGCCAGCAGCGTAGGGCTAGCGGGGCGCACAGATACGCAGTATTTT. Full variable domain (missing parts from reference TRBV9 and TRBJ2-3): DSGVTQTPKHLITATGQRVTLRCSPRSGDLSVYWYQQSLDQGLQFLIQYYNGEERAKGNILERFSAQQFPDLHSELNLSSLELGDSALYFCASSVGLAGRTDTQYFGPGTRLTVL.

This chain links TRBV28 with TRBJ2-2; D perhaps matches TRBD1 (6 bases). Germline V gene lookup returns CDR1 MDHEN and CDR2 SYDVKM. CDR3 length equals 15 residues. V was cut by 3 bases and J by 6 bases, with 14 bases left in between. CDR3 sequence: CASSFPTTGSGELFF. DNA of the CDR3: TGTGCCAGCAGTTTCCCCACTACAGGGTCCGGGGAGCTGTTTTTT.

The sample holds a few counts of this clone. The V and J genes are TRBV7-2 and TRBJ1-1; 9 bases agree with TRBD1. V trimming: 5 bases; J trimming: 0 bases; junction bases outside the gene matches: 16. The V gene's germline CDR1 is SGHTA and CDR2 FQGNSA. The CDR3 runs 19 residues. CDR3 sequence reads: CASSARDREYLGMNTEAFF. CDR3 nucleotides: TGTGCCAGCAGCGCTCGGGACAGGGAATATCTTGGGATGAACACTGAAGCTTTCTTT.

This clone has just one count. This rearrangement joins TRBV7-9 to TRBJ1-2; possibly TRBD1 for D (5 bases). Looked up from germline, CDR1 is SEHNR and CDR2 is FQNEAQ (reference sequence). Trimming pared 8 bases from V and 2 bases from J, leaving 18 bases between. The CDR3 loop spans 15 amino acids. The CDR3 DNA sequence: TGTGCCAGCCTAACCTCCTGGGGCACAAACTATGGCTACACCTTC. Translation gives CASLTSWGTNYGYTF.

This chain uses TRBV9 with TRBJ2-3; TRBD2 matches at 10 bases. CDR1 SGDLS and CDR2 YYNGEE come from the germline V gene. V was clipped by 0 bases and J by 5 bases; unmatched bases: 9. This CDR3 is built from 17 residues. As DNA, the CDR3 is TGTGCCAGCAGCGTAGACAGAAAGCGGGGGGGTAAAGATACGCAGTATTTT. It encodes CASSVDRKRGGKDTQYF.

Of note for this clone: One end of the junction does not line up with germline, which may come from a read error. For the CDR3, the DNA is TGCGCCAGCAGCCAAGACGGGCTAGCGGGGAACGAGCAGTACTTC. As protein: CASSQDGLAGNEQYF. The chain combines TRBV5-4 with TRBJ2-7; 9 nucleotides match TRBD2. The V gene's germline CDR1 is SGHNT and CDR2 YYREEE (reference sequence). This CDR3 region has 15 residues.

The V call is TRBV19, the J call TRBJ2-7, with 8 bases that match TRBD2. Trimming removed 5 bases from V and 3 bases from J; junction bases left unmatched: 9. The germline V gene encodes CDR1 LNHDA and CDR2 SQIVND (reference sequence). The CDR3 totals 15 residues. DNA for the CDR3: TGTGCCAGTAGTCCCGGGAGGGGTTCGCTCTACGAGCAGTACTTC. Protein sequence: CASSPGRGSLYEQYF.

DNA for the CDR3: TGTGCCAGCAGCTTAAGACTAGCAGACAATGAGCAGTTCTTC. Translating gives CASSLRLADNEQFF. This chain links TRBV13 with TRBJ2-1, with 7 positions matching TRBD2. V lost 2 bases, J lost 5 bases, and 3 bases stayed unmatched. This CDR3 has 14 residues. The germline V gene encodes CDR1 PRHDT and CDR2 FYEKMQ (reference sequence).

The chain links TRBV11-2 to TRBJ2-1; 11 bases match TRBD2. Germline V CDR1 and CDR2: SGHAT, FQNNGV. This CDR3 spans 16 amino acids. J gave up 6 bases and V 4 bases, and 8 bases lay outside the gene matches. As DNA, the CDR3 is TGTGCCAGCAGCTCGGAACTAGCGGGGGCCTTCAATGAGCAGTTCTTC. Protein product: CASSSELAGAFNEQFF.

This sequence joins TRBV6-1 and TRBJ1-5; D may be TRBD1 (5 bases). Germline V gives CDR1 MNHNS, CDR2 SASEGT. This CDR3 comprises 15 residues. Trimming shortened V by 3 bases and J by 2 bases, and 11 bases separated the two germline ends. This CDR3 reads CASSDRVIGNQPQHF. CDR3 in DNA: TGTGCCAGCAGTGACAGGGTGATCGGCAATCAGCCCCAGCATTTT.

This clone has just a few counts. The rearrangement links TRBV7-9 to TRBJ1-1; D gene ambiguous. Germline CDR1 and CDR2: SEHNR and FQNEAQ (reference sequence). This CDR3 is 15 amino acids long. The ends were cut back, 1 base at V and 0 bases at J, with 9 bases in the middle. The CDR3: CASSLDVGMNTEAFF. CDR3 sequence (DNA): TGTGCCAGCAGCTTAGACGTCGGGATGAACACTGAAGCTTTCTTT.

This clone was recorded a few times. At one end, the junction sequence differs from germline, possibly due to a read error. The V gene is TRBV7-9, the J gene TRBJ2-3; D unclear. The CDR3 is 13 amino acids. Germline V gene data show CDR1 as SEHNR and CDR2 as FQNEAQ (reference sequence). This CDR3 is CACSPLFSDTQYF. CDR3 coding DNA: TGTGCCTGCAGCCCCCTATTTTCAGATACGCAGTATTTT. Drawing the rest from reference TRBV7-9 and TRBJ2-3, the complete variable domain is DTGVSQNPRHKITKRGQNVTFRCDPISEHNRLYWYRQTLGQGPEFLTYFQNEAQLEKSRLLSDRFSAERPKGSFSTLEIQRTEQGDSAMYLCACSPLFSDTQYFGPGTRLTVL.

J is TRBJ2-7 and V is TRBV4-2; tentatively, D is TRBD2 (6 bases). The CDR3 spans 13 residues. Germline CDR1 is LGHNA and CDR2 is YNFKEQ. With 4 bases removed from V and 0 bases from J, the gap between germline ends came to 7 bases. The CDR3 here is CASSRGDSYEQYF. For the CDR3, the DNA is TGTGCCAGCAGCCGGGGGGACTCCTACGAGCAGTACTTC.

This clone has a handful of counts. This sequence joins TRBV6-6 and TRBJ2-1, with 7 bases aligning to TRBD1. V shed 4 bases and J 7 bases; nucleotides not matched to a gene: 4. The germline V gene has CDR1 MNHNY and CDR2 SVGAGI (reference sequence). The CDR3 is made up of 13 amino acids. The CDR3 protein is CASSSGTDNEQFF. In DNA form, the CDR3 reads TGTGCCAGCAGTTCGGGGACAGATAATGAGCAGTTCTTC.

The chain is built from TRBV27 and TRBJ2-2, with a possible D match to TRBD1 (6 bases). The CDR3 totals 17 residues. The germline V gene has CDR1 MNHEY and CDR2 SMNVEV (reference sequence). Trimming removed 3 bases from V and 0 bases from J, with 14 bases in between. The CDR3 spells CASSFSTGGANTGELFF. In DNA form, the CDR3 reads TGTGCCAGCAGTTTCTCGACAGGTGGGGCGAACACCGGGGAGCTGTTTTTT.

This clone is labeled as medium-sized (0.01 to 0.1%). The chain uses TRBV7-9 and TRBJ1-2, with a tentative D call TRBD1 (6 bases). The CDR3 extends over 15 amino acids. Trimming pared 5 bases from V and 3 bases from J, leaving 16 bases between. Germline CDR1 and CDR2: SEHNR and FQNEAQ (reference sequence). CDR3 coding DNA: TGTGCCAGCAGCGACATTAAACAGGGATACTATGGCTACACCTTC. This gives the protein CASSDIKQGYYGYTF.

This clone was picked up one time. DNA of the CDR3: TGCGCCAGCAGGCCCGGGACAGGGGACACCGGGGAGCTGTTTTTT. This encodes CASRPGTGDTGELFF. The chain couples TRBV5-1 to TRBJ2-2, with TRBD1 matching over 10 bases. V gave up 5 bases and J gave up 3 bases; unmatched junction bases: 4. This CDR3 is built from 15 residues. CDR1 and CDR2 (germline): SGHRS, YFSETQ.

This clone was detected only a few times. The V gene is TRBV28, the J gene TRBJ1-6, with TRBD1 matching 8 bases. This CDR3 is 14 amino acids long. The germline CDR1 and CDR2 sequences are MDHEN and SYDVKM. V trimming: 5 bases; J trimming: 10 bases; junction bases outside the gene matches: 7. Here the CDR3 reads CASSPGQGGSPLHF. In nucleotides, the CDR3 is TGTGCCAGCAGTCCTGGACAGGGTGGGTCACCCCTCCACTTT.

This clone appeared a single time. The V and J genes are TRBV30 and TRBJ2-7; tentative D call: TRBD1 (6 bases). Germline V gene lookup returns CDR1 GTSNPN and CDR2 SVGIG (reference sequence). Between the trimmed V and J ends, which lost 2 bases and 4 bases, there was a span of 12 bases. The CDR3 length is 13 residues. CDR3 coding DNA: TGTGCCTGGAGTCCCGGGACAAATTACGAGCAGTACTTC. The encoded protein is CAWSPGTNYEQYF.

This clone is labeled as medium-sized. This rearrangement joins TRBV7-9 to TRBJ1-5, with D tentatively TRBD1 (6 bases). The V end lost 4 bases, the J end lost 5 bases, and 15 bases lay between the germline ends. Germline V gene lookup returns CDR1 SEHNR and CDR2 FQNEAQ (reference sequence). The CDR3 runs 15 residues. In DNA form, the CDR3 reads TGTGCCAGCAGCTCTGGACAGCCTGGCGATCAGCCCCAGCATTTT. As protein: CASSSGQPGDQPQHF.

This rearrangement joins TRBV5-1 to TRBJ2-3; TRBD2 is a possible D gene (6 bases). Per germline, CDR1 SGHRS and CDR2 YFSETQ. Trimming stripped 1 base from V and 2 bases from J, with 8 bases between. The CDR3 is 14 residues long. The DNA of the CDR3 is TGCGCCAGCAGCTTGACTAGCCCCACAGATACGCAGTATTTT. The encoded protein is CASSLTSPTDTQYF.

This chain uses TRBV27 with TRBJ1-2, with TRBD1 matching 12 bases. Losses at the gene ends were 2 bases for V and 4 bases for J; bases not matched to a gene: 2. The germline V gene has CDR1 MNHEY and CDR2 SMNVEV (reference sequence). The CDR3 spans 15 residues. In DNA form, the CDR3 reads TGTGCCAGCAGTTTAGGGACAGGGGGCGGCTATGGCTACACCTTC. Translated: CASSLGTGGGYGYTF.

The chain combines TRBV7-9 with TRBJ2-7; 8 nucleotides line up with TRBD2. CDR3 length: 15 residues. From germline, CDR1 is SEHNR and CDR2 FQNEAQ (reference sequence). J was trimmed by 6 bases and V by 6 bases; bases with no gene match: 13. CDR3 protein: CASSLSGGAWFEQYF. The CDR3 bases are TGTGCCAGCAGTCTTTCGGGGGGGGCCTGGTTCGAGCAGTACTTC.

In DNA form, the CDR3 reads TGTGCCAGCAGCGAAGACGGGGGGGTCGGGGAGCTGTTTTTT. It translates to CASSEDGGVGELFF. V usage is TRBV9 and J usage is TRBJ2-2, with TRBD2 matching 8 bases. The V segment lost 3 bases and the J segment 7 bases; nucleotides outside the gene matches: 5. The length of the CDR3 is 14 residues. Germline V gene lookup returns CDR1 SGDLS and CDR2 YYNGEE. Complete variable domain (other parts from reference TRBV9 and TRBJ2-2): DSGVTQTPKHLITATGQRVTLRCSPRSGDLSVYWYQQSLDQGLQFLIQYYNGEERAKGNILERFSAQQFPDLHSELNLSSLELGDSALYFCASSEDGGVGELFFGEGSRLTVL.